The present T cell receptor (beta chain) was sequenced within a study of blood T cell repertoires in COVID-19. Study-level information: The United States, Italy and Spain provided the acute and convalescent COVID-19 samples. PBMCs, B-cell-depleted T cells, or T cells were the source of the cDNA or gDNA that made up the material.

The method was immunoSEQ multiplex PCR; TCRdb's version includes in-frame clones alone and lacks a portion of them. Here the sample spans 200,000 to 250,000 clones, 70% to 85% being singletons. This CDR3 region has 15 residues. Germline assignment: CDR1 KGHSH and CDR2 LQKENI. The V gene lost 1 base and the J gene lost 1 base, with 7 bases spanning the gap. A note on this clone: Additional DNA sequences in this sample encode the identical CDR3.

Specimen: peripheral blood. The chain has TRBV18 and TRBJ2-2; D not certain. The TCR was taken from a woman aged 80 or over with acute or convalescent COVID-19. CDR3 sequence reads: CASSPLAVNTGELFF. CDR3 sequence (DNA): TGTGCCAGCTCACCACTTGCGGTGAACACCGGGGAGCTGTTTTTT.